This T cell receptor beta chain was sequenced for a study of response to subunit inactivated influenza vaccine. Findings and limits, study-wide: Authors proposed each seasonal influenza vaccination draws in few new T cells.

In TCRdb, the RT-PCR reads were re-called with MiXCR into one record per CDR3 protein. The profile covers roughly 650,000 distinct CDR3 sequences, with roughly 15% appearing a single time and approximately 7.6% taken by the ten largest. This clonotype was observed a handful of times. Its antigen is currently unknown. There are 15 residues in the CDR3. Trimming took 1 base from V and 1 from J, leaving 9 bases between them. In germline, CDR1 is SEHNR, CDR2 FQNEAQ (reference sequence). The source is a man in his fifties who received an inactivated influenza vaccine. The gene calls are TRBV7-9 and TRBJ2-3; D might be TRBD1 (5 bases). Material: PBMCs from blood, obtained 14 to 15 days before vaccination. CDR3 residues: CASSLGQSGTDTQYF. The CDR3 nucleotides are TGTGCCAGCAGCTTAGGACAGAGCGGCACAGATACGCAGTATTTT.